The 4 T cell receptor beta chains given below trace back to one sample, sequenced in a study of T cells in Graves' hyperthyroidism and ophthalmopathy. Amplified TCR beta CDR3 regions derived from RNA transcripts. The TCR CDR3 first-round RT-PCR relied on the HTBI primer set. TCRdb reanalysed the multiplex PCR reads using MiXCR and keeps one entry per CDR3 protein. The table shows over 500,000 distinct CDR3 sequences, with 17% occurring only once. Sequencing used blood. These receptors were collected from a woman between 18 and 29 years old with Graves' ophthalmopathy.

The table lists this clonotype with a few counts. The chain links TRBV19 to TRBJ2-7; D gene unclear. The V and J ends lost 6 bases and 2 bases respectively, with 11 bases between them. The germline CDR1 and CDR2 sequences are LNHDA and SQIVND (reference sequence). The CDR3 runs 13 residues. In DNA form, the CDR3 reads TGTGCCAGTAGGCACACTGAGGCCTACGAGCAGTACTTC. This codes for CASRHTEAYEQYF.

This clonotype was counted at least ten times. The chain is built from TRBV20-1 and TRBJ2-1; D uncertain. V lost 7 bases and J lost 1, with 11 bases in between. CDR3 length: 13 amino acids. Germline CDR1 DFQATT, CDR2 SNEGSKA (reference sequence). This CDR3 reads CSGMRNSYNEQFF. As DNA, the CDR3 is TGCAGTGGGATGCGGAATTCCTACAATGAGCAGTTCTTC.

This clonotype has a count of ten or more. The chain links TRBV7-3 to TRBJ2-7; no firm D call. The CDR3 covers 16 residues. Germline lookup yields CDR1 SGHTA and CDR2 FQGTGA. The germline V and J ends were trimmed by 5 bases and 2 bases, with 19 bases remaining between them. The CDR3 region has the DNA TGTGCCAGCAGCCCCAAACCCGTCAAAGTACCCTACGAGCAGTACTTC. Its protein is CASSPKPVKVPYEQYF.

This clonotype was recorded at least ten times. The chain is built from TRBV2 and TRBJ2-1; 7 nucleotides align to TRBD1. The V gene's germline CDR1 is SNHLY and CDR2 FYNNEI. V dropped 5 bases and J dropped 8; count of bases not matched to a gene: 6. The CDR3 is made up of 13 amino acids. CDR3 nucleotide sequence: TGTGCCAGCAGTAAGACAGGGTCTGATGAGCAGTTCTTC. Translating gives CASSKTGSDEQFF.